This T cell receptor (beta chain) came from a study of response to subunit inactivated influenza vaccine. This clonotype was detected only a few times. Its antigen is currently unknown. Findings and caveats of the study: Few new T cells, the authors suggested, are recruited by each seasonal influenza vaccination.

TCRdb redid the calling of the RT-PCR reads with MiXCR, one entry per CDR3 protein. This table holds hundreds of thousands of distinct CDR3 sequences, less than 20% found once. V lost 6 bases, J lost 5 bases, and 16 bases lay in between. This CDR3 contains 13 residues. The germline V gene has CDR1 DFQATT and CDR2 SNEGSKA (reference sequence). V usage is TRBV20-1 and J usage is TRBJ2-5, with a weak D call TRBD2 (6 bases). This specimen consisted of PBMCs from blood, obtained approximately 5 days after vaccination. The sequence was collected from a man aged 45-65 years who received an inactivated influenza vaccine. CDR3 protein: CSARPARGETQYF. Here the CDR3 DNA reads TGCAGTGCCCGACCTGCCCGGGGGGAGACCCAGTACTTC.